A selection of T cell receptor beta chains follows, all from one sample in a study of blood T cells in healthy people across ages. One entry per CDR3 protein results from TCRdb running MiXCR on the 5' RACE reads. The data contain around 1,000,000 distinct CDR3 sequences, roughly two fifths of them singletons. The sample consisted of blood. The origin of the receptors is a man younger than 35 in good health. The CDR3 runs from the conserved cysteine through the conserved F or W. Fields, in order: J gene, V gene, clone size, D gene, CDR3 protein, CDR3 DNA. The D gene is left open where the match is weak. Clone size is not always given. Where it is, it says once, few, many or a class for expanded clones.

J: TRBJ2-5; V: TRBV29-1; size: many; D: .; CDR3: CSGDYQETQYF; DNA: TGCAGCGGGGACTACCAAGAGACCCAGTACTTC
J: TRBJ2-5; V: TRBV10-3; size: .; D: .; CDR3: CAISEGQSLQETQYF; DNA: TGTGCCATCAGTGAGGGACAGTCCCTCCAAGAGACCCAGTACTTC
J: TRBJ1-4; V: TRBV9; size: few; D: TRBD1; CDR3: CASSVGDRGEKLFF; DNA: TGTGCCAGCAGCGTAGGGGACAGGGGCGAAAAACTGTTTTTT
J: TRBJ2-1; V: TRBV11-1; size: few; D: TRBD1; CDR3: CASSRTGLREQFF; DNA: TGTGCCAGCAGCCGGACAGGGTTAAGGGAGCAGTTCTTC
J: TRBJ1-2; V: TRBV6-5; size: .; D: .; CDR3: CASSYSDILEGYTF; DNA: TGTGCCAGCAGTTACTCGGACATATTGGAAGGCTACACCTTC
J: TRBJ2-1; V: TRBV4-2; size: few; D: .; CDR3: CASSLSSWDNNEQFF; DNA: TGTGCCAGCAGCCTCTCTAGCTGGGATAACAATGAGCAGTTCTTC
J: TRBJ2-5; V: TRBV20-1; size: .; D: .; CDR3: CSAPIGSLDEQYF; DNA: TGCAGTGCTCCGATCGGGAGCCTCGATGAGCAGTACTTC
J: TRBJ1-6; V: TRBV5-1; size: few; D: .; CDR3: CASSFGPTNSPLHF; DNA: TGCGCCAGCAGCTTTGGCCCGACTAATTCACCCCTCCACTTT
J: TRBJ2-2; V: TRBV14; size: .; D: .; CDR3: CASSQGESNTGELFF; DNA: TGTGCCAGCAGCCAGGGTGAATCGAACACCGGGGAGCTGTTTTTT
J: TRBJ1-6; V: TRBV20-1; size: .; D: .; CDR3: CSARQVRDNSPLHF; DNA: TGCAGTGCTAGACAGGTTCGGGATAATTCACCCCTCCACTTT
J: TRBJ2-1; V: TRBV29-1; size: many; D: TRBD1; CDR3: CSVEEGQGVAYNEQFF; DNA: TGCAGCGTTGAAGAAGGGCAGGGGGTAGCCTACAATGAGCAGTTCTTC
J: TRBJ2-1; V: TRBV2; size: few; D: TRBD1; CDR3: CASSRGPLGNEQFF; DNA: TGTGCCAGCAGCAGGGGGCCTCTTGGCAATGAGCAGTTCTTC
J: TRBJ2-5; V: TRBV7-3; size: .; D: TRBD2; CDR3: CASSLTAGGGNEQYF; DNA: TGTGCCAGCAGCTTAACGGCGGGGGGTGGTAATGAGCAGTACTTC
J: TRBJ2-2; V: TRBV24-1; size: .; D: TRBD1; CDR3: CATSDLSGQGRPGELFF; DNA: TGTGCCACCAGTGATTTGTCGGGACAGGGGAGGCCCGGGGAGCTGTTTTTT
J: TRBJ2-2; V: TRBV4-3; size: .; D: .; CDR3: CASSHGRTVYTGELFF; DNA: TGCGCCAGCAGCCATGGGCGGACCGTGTACACCGGGGAGCTGTTTTTT
J: TRBJ2-3; V: TRBV30; size: .; D: .; CDR3: CAWGPDTQYF; DNA: TGTGCCTGGGGCCCGGATACGCAGTATTTT
J: TRBJ1-2; V: TRBV12-3/TRBV12-4; size: many; D: .; CDR3: CASTERDRDFGYTF; DNA: TGTGCCAGCACCGAGAGGGACCGAGACTTCGGCTACACCTTC